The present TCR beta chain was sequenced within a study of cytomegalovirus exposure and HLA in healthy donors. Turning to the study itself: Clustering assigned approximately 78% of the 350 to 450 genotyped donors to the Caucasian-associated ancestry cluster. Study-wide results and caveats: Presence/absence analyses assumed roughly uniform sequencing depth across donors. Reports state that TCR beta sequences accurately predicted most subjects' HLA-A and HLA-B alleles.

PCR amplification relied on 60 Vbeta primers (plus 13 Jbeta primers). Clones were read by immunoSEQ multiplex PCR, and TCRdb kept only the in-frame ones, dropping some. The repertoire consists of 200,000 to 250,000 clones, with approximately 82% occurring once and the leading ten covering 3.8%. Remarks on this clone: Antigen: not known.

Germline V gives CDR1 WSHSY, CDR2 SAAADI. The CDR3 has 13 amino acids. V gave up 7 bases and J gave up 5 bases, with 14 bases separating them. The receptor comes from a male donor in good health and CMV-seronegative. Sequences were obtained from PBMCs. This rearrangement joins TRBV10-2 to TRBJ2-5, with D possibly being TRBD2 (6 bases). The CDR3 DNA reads TGCGCCAGCACGGGAGTGGGAGGCGAGACCCAGTACTTC. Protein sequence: CASTGVGGETQYF.